Sequencing of this T cell receptor (beta chain) was carried out in a study of blood T cell repertoires in COVID-19. Study in general: COVID-19 samples, acute and convalescent, were from the United States, Italy and Spain. PBMCs, B-cell-depleted T cells, or T cells were the source of the cDNA or gDNA that made up the material.

Study processing details: Estimates of nucleated cell counts were drawn from the amplification of reference gene primers. Profiling relied on immunoSEQ multiplex PCR, and the TCRdb table lists in-frame clones only, not all of them. That table gives V, J and clone size, and the DNA gave D and trimming. Here the sample spans roughly 120,000 clones, 90% being singletons. Germline loops: CDR1 MNHEY, CDR2 SVGAGI. The CDR3 length is 13 residues. V lost 9 bases, J lost 0 bases, and 5 bases stayed unmatched. V usage is TRBV6-5 and J usage is TRBJ2-7; 7 positions match TRBD2. The sequence derives from a human donor with active COVID-19. The donor label of this sample is uncertain. Sequencing was performed on peripheral blood. CDR3: CASGTTTSYEQYF. CDR3 sequence (DNA): TGTGCCAGTGGGACTACTACCTCCTACGAGCAGTACTTC.